What follows is one T cell receptor (beta chain) and its context. V was clipped by 6 bases and J by 9 bases; unmatched bases: 5. CDR1 is MNHNS, CDR2 SASEGT, per germline. CDR3 length: 12 amino acids. Thyroid ultrasound and orbital computed tomography, with clinical symptoms and serum thyroxine and TRAb, informed diagnoses. Template material for amplifying TCR beta CDR3 regions consisted of RNA transcripts. HTBI primers were the set used in a first-round RT-PCR of the TCR CDR3. TCRdb ran MiXCR on the multiplex PCR reads and lists one entry per CDR3 protein. The sample has about 640,000 distinct CDR3 sequences; 45% are singletons. These data come from a study of T cells in Graves' hyperthyroidism and ophthalmopathy.

Sequenced sample: peripheral blood or thyroid tissue (not recorded which). This sequence was found in an adult man with Graves' disease, either hyperthyroidism or ophthalmopathy (not recorded which). The J gene is TRBJ1-5, the V gene TRBV6-1; 7 positions agree with TRBD1. CDR3 nucleotide sequence: TGTGCCAGCAGAGAGACAGGGTCGCCCCAGCATTTT. Translation: CASRETGSPQHF.